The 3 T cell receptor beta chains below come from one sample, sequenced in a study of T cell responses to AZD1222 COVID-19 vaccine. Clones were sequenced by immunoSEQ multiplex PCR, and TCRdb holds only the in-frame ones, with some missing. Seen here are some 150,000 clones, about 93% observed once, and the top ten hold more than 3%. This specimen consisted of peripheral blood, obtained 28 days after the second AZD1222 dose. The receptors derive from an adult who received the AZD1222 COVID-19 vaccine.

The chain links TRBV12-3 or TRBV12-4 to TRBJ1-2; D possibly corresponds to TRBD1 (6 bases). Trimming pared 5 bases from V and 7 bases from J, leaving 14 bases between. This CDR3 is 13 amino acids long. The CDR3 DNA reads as TGTGCCAGCAGTCAGTTACAGGGTGGTGGCTACACCTTC. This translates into CASSQLQGGGYTF.

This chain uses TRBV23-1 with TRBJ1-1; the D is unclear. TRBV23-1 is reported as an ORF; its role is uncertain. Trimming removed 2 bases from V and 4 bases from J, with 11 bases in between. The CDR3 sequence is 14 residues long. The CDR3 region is CASSQRRGCTEAFF. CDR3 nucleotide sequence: TGCGCCAGCAGTCAAAGGAGAGGGTGCACTGAAGCTTTCTTT.

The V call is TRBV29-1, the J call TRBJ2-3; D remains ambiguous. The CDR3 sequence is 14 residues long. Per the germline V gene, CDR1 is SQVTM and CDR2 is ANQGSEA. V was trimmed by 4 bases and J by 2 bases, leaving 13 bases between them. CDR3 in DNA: TGCAGCGTTGCGGTTTCAGCTCCCACAGATACGCAGTATTTT. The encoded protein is CSVAVSAPTDTQYF.